Listed below are T cell receptor beta chains from one sample, sequenced in a study of T cell responses to AZD1222 COVID-19 vaccine. Sequencing used immunoSEQ multiplex PCR; TCRdb keeps in-frame clones, though not all of them. The sample holds about 96,000 clones, 75% to 90% seen once. The input for sequencing was peripheral blood, taken on day 0 of AZD1222 vaccination. Every receptor here comes from an adult in good health. Both conserved end residues are part of each CDR3. Each record gives: D gene, V gene, clone size, J gene, CDR3 protein, CDR3 DNA. D genes are given only for firm matches. Clone size is given for some rows only: seen once, a few or many times, or a class if the clone is expanded.

TRBD1,TRBV9,NA,TRBJ2-7,CASSPRDRPYEQYF,TGTGCCAGCAGCCCCCGGGACAGGCCCTACGAGCAGTACTTC
NA,TRBV7-9,NA,TRBJ1-2,CASSLLTDYGYTF,TGTGCCAGCAGCTTATTGACGGATTATGGCTACACCTTC
NA,TRBV28,NA,TRBJ1-1,CASEGGMGTEAFF,TGTGCCAGCGAGGGGGGAATGGGCACTGAAGCTTTCTTT
NA,TRBV6-5,once,TRBJ2-2,CASSYLDFHSGELFF,TGTGCCAGCAGTTACTTGGATTTTCACAGCGGGGAGCTGTTTTTT
NA,TRBV10-2,NA,TRBJ2-7,CASRAGDEQYF,TGCGCCAGCAGGGCTGGCGACGAGCAGTACTTC
NA,TRBV5-5,NA,TRBJ1-3,CASSQGGPLENTIYF,TGTGCCAGCAGCCAAGGGGGGCCCCTAGAAAACACCATATATTTT
TRBD1,TRBV28,NA,TRBJ1-2,CATGQGADYGYTF,TGTGCCACCGGACAGGGGGCGGACTATGGCTACACCTTC
TRBD2,TRBV11-1,NA,TRBJ2-3,CASLPRTSGSQEF,TGTGCCAGCCTACCCCGGACTAGCGGGAGCCAAGAGTTT
NA,TRBV11-2,NA,TRBJ2-4,CASSTGAKNIQYF,TGTGCCAGCAGCACAGGGGCCAAAAACATTCAGTACTTC
NA,TRBV15,NA,TRBJ1-4,CATSRDRGSNEKLFF,TGTGCCACCAGCAGAGATAGGGGCAGTAATGAAAAACTGTTTTTT
NA,TRBV23-1,NA,TRBJ1-1,CASSQSRKGEAPMNTEAFF,TGCGCCAGCAGTCAATCGAGGAAAGGGGAGGCGCCTATGAACACTGAAGCTTTCTTT
NA,TRBV5-1,NA,TRBJ2-3,CASSPLGGGTDTQYF,TGCGCCAGCAGCCCACTCGGGGGTGGCACAGATACGCAGTATTTT
NA,TRBV28,NA,TRBJ1-1,CASSLWTGGNTEAFF,TGTGCCAGCAGTTTATGGACGGGGGGCAACACTGAAGCTTTCTTT
NA,TRBV4-3,NA,TRBJ1-1,CASSQDLRGSMAFF,TGCGCCAGCAGCCAAGATCTCAGGGGCTCAATGGCTTTCTTT
TRBD2,TRBV24-1,NA,TRBJ2-1,CATSDSQGLAGGYNEQFF,TGTGCCACCAGTGATTCTCAAGGGCTAGCGGGAGGTTACAATGAGCAGTTCTTC
NA,TRBV21-1,NA,TRBJ2-7,CASARRAKNSYEQYF,TGTGCCAGCGCGAGGAGGGCCAAAAACTCCTACGAGCAGTACTTC
NA,TRBV9,NA,TRBJ2-1,CASSGLGNEQFF,TGTGCCAGCAGCGGACTAGGAAATGAGCAGTTCTTC
NA,TRBV28,NA,TRBJ1-5,CASSLDSSQHF,TGTGCCAGCAGTTTAGACAGTTCCCAGCATTTT
TRBD2,TRBV19,NA,TRBJ2-3,CASRGAGGGDTQYF,TGTGCCAGTAGAGGAGCGGGAGGGGGGGATACGCAGTATTTT
TRBD2,TRBV9,NA,TRBJ2-7,CASSAGLAGNYEQYF,TGTGCCAGCAGCGCGGGACTAGCGGGGAACTACGAGCAGTACTTC
NA,TRBV10-3,NA,TRBJ1-4,CAAGTGGSGEKLFF,TGTGCCGCCGGGACTGGAGGTAGTGGTGAAAAACTGTTTTTT
TRBD2,TRBV3-1/TRBV3-2,NA,TRBJ2-7,CASSQTSGADEQYF,TGTGCCAGCAGCCAGACTAGCGGAGCTGACGAGCAGTACTTC
TRBD1,TRBV9,NA,TRBJ2-6,CASSAGTGGLAGANVLTF,TGTGCCAGCAGCGCCGGGACAGGCGGCTTGGCTGGGGCCAACGTCCTGACTTTC
TRBD1,TRBV28,NA,TRBJ2-5,CASSFKTGGETQYF,TGTGCCAGCAGTTTCAAGACAGGGGGGGAGACCCAGTACTTC
TRBD2,TRBV7-9,NA,TRBJ2-5,CASMREGETQYF,TGTGCCAGCATGCGGGAGGGCGAGACCCAGTACTTC
TRBD1,TRBV27,NA,TRBJ1-5,CASSPQRQGVWPQHF,TGTGCCAGCAGTCCACAGAGACAGGGTGTTTGGCCCCAGCATTTT
NA,TRBV24-1,NA,TRBJ2-3,CATSEAGRAATDTQYF,TGTGCCACCAGTGAGGCCGGCAGGGCCGCCACAGATACGCAGTATTTT
NA,TRBV20-1,NA,TRBJ1-1,CSASEDLNTEAFF,TGCAGTGCTAGTGAGGACCTGAACACTGAAGCTTTCTTT
NA,TRBV6-2/TRBV6-3,NA,TRBJ2-1,CASSSSRNEQFF,TGTGCCAGCAGCTCCAGCAGAAATGAGCAGTTCTTC
NA,TRBV6-5,NA,TRBJ1-5,CASRITQPQHF,TGTGCCAGCAGAATAACACAGCCCCAGCATTTT
TRBD1,TRBV7-9,NA,TRBJ1-4,CASSRQGEREKLFF,TGTGCCAGCAGCAGACAGGGAGAACGTGAAAAACTGTTTTTT
TRBD2,TRBV24-1,NA,TRBJ2-3,CATSDRTSGSTDTQYF,TGTGCCACCAGTGATCGGACTAGCGGGAGCACAGATACGCAGTATTTT
NA,TRBV5-1,NA,TRBJ1-5,CASSETPDQPQHF,TGCGCCAGCAGCGAGACCCCGGATCAGCCCCAGCATTTT
NA,TRBV2,NA,TRBJ1-6,CASSEGGRYNSPLHF,TGTGCCAGCAGTGAGGGCGGACGGTATAATTCACCCCTCCACTTT